A single sample is the source of the 8 T cell receptor beta chains below, sequenced in a study of identical twins. Via MiXCR, TCRdb re-called the 5' RACE reads, giving one row per CDR3 protein. In the table there are 450,000 or so distinct CDR3 sequences, approximately 24% of which are singletons. The same sample was also studied in work on T cells expressing NK-cell markers.

Source material: CD4+ T cells sorted from blood. Receptors originate from a woman younger than 30 in good health.

The chain employs TRBV24-1 and TRBJ2-3, with a tentative D call TRBD2 (6 bases). Trimming cost V 9 bases and J 4 bases, with 13 bases left between them. Germline V CDR1 and CDR2: KGHDR, SFDVKD. This CDR3 has 13 amino acids. The CDR3 spells CATGAGDSDTQYF. The CDR3 nucleotides are TGTGCCACCGGAGCCGGGGACTCAGATACGCAGTATTTT.

The chain links TRBV20-1 to TRBJ2-5, with a tentative D call TRBD1 (6 bases). The CDR3 runs 14 residues. Trimming left V 5 bases short and J 1 base short, with 14 bases between. Germline loops: CDR1 DFQATT, CDR2 SNEGSKA (reference sequence). CDR3: CSAAPGTTQETQYF. As DNA, the CDR3 is TGCAGTGCTGCCCCCGGGACAACCCAAGAGACCCAGTACTTC.

In nucleotides, the CDR3 is TGTGCCAGCAGCTTAAACCAGCAGGGGGGCCGCTCTGGAAACACCATATATTTT. It encodes CASSLNQQGGRSGNTIYF. The chain recombines TRBV11-2 with TRBJ1-3, with 7 bases aligning to TRBD1. The V segment lost 2 bases and the J segment 0 bases; nucleotides outside the gene matches: 10. The CDR3 has 18 amino acids. Germline V CDR1 and CDR2: SGHAT, FQNNGV.

The chain carries TRBV11-2 and TRBJ2-2; no clear D. Trimming cost V 1 base and J 8 bases, with 23 bases left between them. The germline CDR1 and CDR2 sequences are SGHAT and FQNNGV. The CDR3 sequence is 18 residues long. CDR3 DNA sequence: TGTGCCAGCAGCTTAGGGGCCCCTCGTGGTGGGGTTTCAGGGGAGCTGTTTTTT. Its translation is CASSLGAPRGGVSGELFF.

The chain uses TRBV3-1 and TRBJ2-5; 8 bases align to TRBD2. J gave up 7 bases and V 8 bases, and 12 bases lay outside the gene matches. The CDR3 covers 14 residues. Germline values: CDR1 LGHDT, CDR2 YNNKEL (reference sequence). Written as DNA, the CDR3 is TGTGCCAGCCGACGAGCGGGGGCCGCAAGGACCCAGTACTTC. It translates to CASRRAGAARTQYF.

This chain connects TRBV5-1 to TRBJ2-7; 8 bases map to TRBD1. V lost 2 bases, J lost 2 bases, and 3 bases stayed unmatched. In germline, CDR1 is SGHRS, CDR2 YFSETQ. CDR3 length: 14 amino acids. The CDR3 is CASSLQGVPYEQYF. As DNA, the CDR3 is TGCGCCAGCAGCTTACAGGGGGTTCCCTACGAGCAGTACTTC.

This chain connects TRBV6-2 or TRBV6-3 to TRBJ1-2, with D perhaps TRBD1 (6 bases). Trimming stripped 4 bases from V and 3 bases from J, with 9 bases between. The CDR3 is 13 amino acids. Germline values: CDR1 MNHEY, CDR2 SVGEGT. CDR3 in amino acids: CASSSDSHYGYTF. Here the CDR3 DNA reads TGTGCCAGCAGTTCGGACAGCCACTATGGCTACACCTTC.

This clonotype has a handful of counts. CDR3 in amino acids: CSAMGGSYEAFF. CDR3 bases: TGCAGTGCCATGGGGGGGTCTTACGAAGCTTTCTTT. The gene calls are TRBV20-1 and TRBJ1-1, with D tentatively TRBD1 (5 bases). CDR3 length: 12 residues. Trimming removed 6 bases from V and 8 bases from J, with 16 bases in between. Germline V gene lookup returns CDR1 DFQATT and CDR2 SNEGSKA (reference sequence).